The entry that follows covers one T cell receptor (beta chain) sequence. Its antigen is not yet known. Qualities for individual bases were not recorded, and no much larger clone is one base off. The cohort was made up of hundreds of healthy bone marrow donors. Cohort members were all nominally healthy when sampled, although unrecorded immune exposures were likely present. The donor was CMV seronegative and belonged to the group of under 400 seronegative cohort members. A peripheral blood sample was collected from each donor, and TCR beta sequencing was performed on peripheral blood mononuclear cells. Genomic DNA was extracted from the blood cell samples with the Qiagen DNeasy Blood Extraction Kit. The entry originates in a study of cytomegalovirus exposure and HLA in healthy donors (dated by TCRdb to 2016 to 2017). The study in broad terms: An earlier analysis of 587 of the donors reported 276 Gb of sequence data and 117 million unique TCR beta sequences obtained from roughly 180 million T cells. An early release covering roughly 600 HLA-typed donors comprised approximately 290 gigabases of sequencing data and around 85 million unique TCR sequences. The genetic ancestry cluster associated with self-reported Caucasian donors included 80% to 90% of the roughly 380 genotyped donors. The study aimed to test whether signatures of past pathogen exposure could be identified by cataloging public T cell receptors. The study used immunosequencing to profile the T cell repertoires of 670 or so subjects and linked those repertoires to cytomegalovirus serostatus. Besides the first cohort of around 670 subjects, a separate validation cohort made up of about 120 different subjects was used. To predict cytomegalovirus infection status, the study combined high-throughput TCR immunosequencing, statistical association of individual TCRs with disease status, and machine learning. A later analysis re-analyzed previously published TCR beta repertoires from roughly 600 donors and added high-resolution HLA genotyping to study TCR occurrence patterns. Rather than using new phenotypic data, the later analysis identified candidate immune exposures from TCR beta sequences and from how often those sequences occurred across donors. In an earlier analysis of several hundred of the donors, high-throughput TCR beta sequencing was used to judge whether each TCR beta V gene segment behaved as functional or pseudogenic. Donor age, sex, ethnicity and CMV serostatus were compiled together with the repertoire data. Genome-wide SNP genotypes for about three fifths of the roughly 700 donors were used in a later genetic analysis, which treated that subset as a discovery cohort. Every repertoire in the discovery cohort had been generated on one and the same sequencing platform. Both class I and class II loci were covered by HLA typing, at four-digit resolution. The number of typed donors differed by locus: about 620-630 for A, B, C, DRB1 and DQB1; 500 to 550 for DQA1; around 580 for DPA1; and around 490 for DPB1. Five DR-DQ haplotypes were handled as single units for association and clustering because linkage in the cohort was strong. On average, around 200,000 unique TCR beta nucleotide sequences were sequenced per donor among 398 genotyped donors of the cohort, with around 19% of those sequences being non-productive.

Findings and caveats that apply to the study as a whole: Only TCR beta chains were sequenced in this cohort, and the absence of alpha or paired-chain data limited detectable features. In an earlier analysis of roughly 500 of the donors, most TCR beta V segments appeared in productive rearrangements about 90% or about 30% of the time, broadly matching IMGT annotations. CMV serostatus was the only immune exposure information available for the cohort. A later analysis found that TCR association rates varied across HLA loci, with DRB1 alleles showing the most associated TCRs and HLA-C alleles the fewest. While some public TCRs were present in many individuals, most TCR sequences turned up only very rarely across donors. In vitro tests confirmed that a few of the cytomegalovirus-associated TCR beta chains recognize cytomegalovirus antigens. A later genetic analysis associated a missense DCLRE1C variant with V-gene and J-gene trimming of TCR beta chains, and an independent cohort replicated the association. A later genetic analysis reported fewer N-insertions in productive TCRs among donors in an Asian-associated ancestry cluster than the roughly 720-donor mean. A cluster of highly shared sequence variants was judged likely to be a technical artifact of the sequencing pipeline. The classifier was reported to diagnose cytomegalovirus status with high specificity and sensitivity in both the original and validation cohorts. The authors suggested that the approach could potentially be extended to other disease states and immunological phenotypes. Because counts were too low, roughly 18 rarely observed V segments, including chromosome 9 orphons, were left out of the earlier analysis of 587 of the donors. In the study, 150 to 200 TCR beta chains were listed as associated with cytomegalovirus. At a false discovery rate of 0.05, a later analysis linked some 18,000 TCR beta sequences to specific HLA alleles. A further reported finding was that TCR beta sequences accurately predicted the HLA-A and HLA-B alleles for most subjects in the first cohort. Because some donors lacked HLA typing at each locus, the association tests relied only on the typed subset. When HLA alleles, especially DR and DQ, strongly co-occurred, attributing TCR associations to individual alleles was difficult. In a later analysis, HLA-associated TCR beta chains were found to be more clonally expanded and to have lower generation probabilities than equally common non-associated chains. Several of the top co-occurrence clusters appeared to be linked to parvovirus B19, influenza, CMV and Epstein-Barr virus, according to a later analysis. A later analysis found that most CMV-associated TCR beta chains appeared HLA-restricted, with HLA associations seemingly driven largely by CMV exposure. Sequencing depth was assumed to be roughly uniform across donors in the presence/absence analyses, though that assumption may not hold. Linkage disequilibrium might explain the correlated functional status among segregating V segments, but an unknown experimental factor could not be ruled out. Because the 87-base-pair reads could not distinguish some IMGT-functional V segments, including TRBV6-2 and TRBV6-3, those segments were excluded.

Receptors were amplified or captured by the immunoSEQ multiplex PCR assay. A mixture of 60 forward primers for TCR Vbeta segments and 13 reverse primers for TCR Jbeta segments was used in the multiplex PCR. The CDR3 region of rearranged TCR beta genes was amplified from genomic DNA with a multiplex PCR assay. On the Illumina HiSeq System, the amplified TCR beta libraries were sequenced as 87-base-pair reads. As for the authors' bioinformatics: A later analysis counted about 80 million unique TCR beta chains across the 666 repertoires, and some 11 million of these chains were shared by at least two donors. Raw reads were error-corrected and collapsed into unique sequences by a nearest-neighbor algorithm in which closely related sequences were merged to remove PCR and sequencing errors. CDR3 sequences were aligned to IMGT reference sequences to assign V, D and J gene segments. For a sequence to be retained, at least a six-nucleotide match to both a V gene segment and a J gene segment was required. A rearrangement counted as productive if the CDR3 had no stop codons and remained in frame with V and J, and every other rearrangement counted as non-productive. CDR3 was defined by IMGT convention, running from the second conserved V-encoded cysteine to the conserved J-encoded phenylalanine. The earlier analysis of 500 to 650 of the donors excluded any sequence lacking an unambiguous match to a single V gene segment. An earlier analysis of 500 to 700 of the donors classified V segments as functional when productive rearrangements were above 56.7% and as segregating when the standard deviation between donors was above 5%. A statistical classification framework was built to diagnose cytomegalovirus status from the catalog of TCR beta chain sequences. V and J gene assignment, in a later analysis, came from comparing TCR nucleotide sequences with IMGT/GENE-DB human TR gene sequences. In a later analysis, CDR3 sequences and most-parsimonious VDJ recombination scenarios were assigned using the TCRdist pipeline. A later analysis defined each TCR beta chain by its CDR3 amino acid sequence plus V-gene family, and excluded reads lacking a unique V-gene family. As a way to deal with suspected cross-contamination and a sequencing artifact, a later analysis dropped more than 500 nucleotide sequences that were highly shared and had low generation probability. In a later analysis, a clonal expansion index for each public chain was calculated from normalized within-repertoire ranks of inferred template counts. In a later analysis, generation probabilities were computed with a VDJ recombination model fitted to out-of-frame rearrangements, and the resulting probabilities were checked against IGoR. A later analysis scored TCR-TCR, TCR-HLA and TCR-CMV co-occurrence with hypergeometric tests, applying a repertoire-size bias correction to TCR pairs. A later analysis estimated false discovery rates by permuting HLA or CMV assignments 20 times. In a later analysis, co-occurring TCRs were grouped using DBSCAN, with TCRdist sequence similarity added in when clustering inside HLA-allele-positive subsets. Repertoires with fewer than 30,000 or more than 120,000 public chains were left out of co-occurrence clustering, as were five repertoires with anomalous nucleotide sharing. TCRdb obtained this table from immuneACCESS and retained in-frame rearrangements with V and J assigned. These tables miss some clones; where compared with another copy, unresolved V genes account for less than half of the shortfall, and the remainder is unexplained. That table furnishes V, J and clone size, whereas the DNA furnished D and trimming. Across this sample there are about 150,000 clones, with about four fifths seen only once. Of the sample, approximately 2.6% falls within the top ten clones.

Measured from the cysteine to the phenylalanine, the CDR3 is 17 residues long. Only CDR3 DNA is held: 51 bases, read in frame from base 1. Relative to germline, V is missing 3 bases and J is missing 2 bases, with 12 bases of the junction outside any gene match. The germline V gene provides CDR1 SNHLY and CDR2 FYNNEI. Input material: PBMCs. The source of this sequence is a man aged 18 to 29 in good health and CMV-seronegative. The chain joins TRBV2 to TRBJ1-1; TRBD1 agrees with 7 junctional bases. The CDR3 region has the sequence CASSDDGRGQKNTEAFF. The DNA sequence is as follows: TGTGCCAGCAGTGACGATGGACGGGGACAGAAAAACACTGAAGCTTTCTTT.